These T cell receptor beta chains were read from a single sample in a study of blood T cell repertoires in COVID-19. The method was immunoSEQ multiplex PCR; TCRdb's version includes in-frame clones alone and lacks a portion of them. The profile covers 220,000 or so clones, with about three quarters appearing a single time and less than 7% taken by the ten largest. Sequencing input: peripheral blood. All receptors derive from a woman aged 70 to 79 with acute or convalescent COVID-19. The conserved cysteine and the conserved F or W are not part of the CDR3 here. Fields, in order: J gene, V gene, CDR3 protein.

j_gene: TRBJ2-3; v_gene: TRBV6-4; CDR3aa: ASSVSAGGFTDTQY
j_gene: TRBJ1-3; v_gene: TRBV10-3; CDR3aa: AITGQDSGNTIY
j_gene: TRBJ2-3; v_gene: TRBV19; CDR3aa: ASSMGRGGPSTDTQY
j_gene: TRBJ2-3; v_gene: TRBV14; CDR3aa: ASSLRQGADTQY
j_gene: TRBJ2-1; v_gene: TRBV10-3; CDR3aa: AIRGTSGNEQF
j_gene: TRBJ1-5; v_gene: TRBV3-1/TRBV3-2; CDR3aa: ASSQEGRVPQPQH
j_gene: TRBJ2-7; v_gene: TRBV7-8; CDR3aa: ASSLSGHSSYEQY
j_gene: TRBJ1-5; v_gene: TRBV30; CDR3aa: AWADIDSNQPQH
j_gene: TRBJ2-5; v_gene: TRBV6-5; CDR3aa: ASSLRGRETQY
j_gene: TRBJ1-5; v_gene: TRBV4-2; CDR3aa: ASSQADRGAHQPQH
j_gene: TRBJ1-1; v_gene: TRBV28; CDR3aa: ASSLMGGGEAF
j_gene: TRBJ2-1; v_gene: TRBV27; CDR3aa: ASRSGISSYNEQF
j_gene: TRBJ1-1; v_gene: TRBV29-1; CDR3aa: SVTYYRGNTEAF
j_gene: TRBJ2-2; v_gene: TRBV7-2; CDR3aa: ASSLTLQGSDTGELF
j_gene: TRBJ2-7; v_gene: TRBV29-1; CDR3aa: SVVTSGDEQY
j_gene: TRBJ2-5; v_gene: TRBV3-1/TRBV3-2; CDR3aa: ASSPRESGGLQETQY
j_gene: TRBJ2-3; v_gene: TRBV6-5; CDR3aa: ASSKRERDTQY
j_gene: TRBJ2-2; v_gene: TRBV7-3; CDR3aa: ASRDYPNTGELF
j_gene: TRBJ2-5; v_gene: TRBV2; CDR3aa: ASSELQFFGQGTQY
j_gene: TRBJ1-6; v_gene: TRBV7-6; CDR3aa: ASSIAAVTYNSPLH
j_gene: TRBJ2-7; v_gene: TRBV15; CDR3aa: ATSRESGVKEQY
j_gene: TRBJ2-1; v_gene: TRBV10-3; CDR3aa: AISPEGTGHNEQF
j_gene: TRBJ2-5; v_gene: TRBV25-1; CDR3aa: ASGLGGRIGETQY
j_gene: TRBJ2-7; v_gene: TRBV30; CDR3aa: AWRSPQGKLYEQY
j_gene: TRBJ2-1; v_gene: TRBV11-2; CDR3aa: ASSLDSGVTGQF
j_gene: TRBJ2-1; v_gene: TRBV7-3; CDR3aa: ASSLTGREQF
j_gene: TRBJ2-5; v_gene: TRBV5-4; CDR3aa: ASSSGLAGGGQETQY
j_gene: TRBJ1-1; v_gene: TRBV18; CDR3aa: ASSPEAVTEAF
j_gene: TRBJ1-2; v_gene: TRBV2; CDR3aa: ASRVQWGVGYT
j_gene: TRBJ2-3; v_gene: TRBV29-1; CDR3aa: SVAGGPGRARTDTQY
j_gene: TRBJ1-3; v_gene: TRBV11-3; CDR3aa: ASSSGQGNTIY
j_gene: TRBJ1-4; v_gene: TRBV28; CDR3aa: ASSGSGSTNEKLF
j_gene: TRBJ2-7; v_gene: TRBV9; CDR3aa: ASSVGSLNYEQY
j_gene: TRBJ2-2; v_gene: TRBV7-3; CDR3aa: ASSRGSTGTRIPGELF
j_gene: TRBJ2-3; v_gene: TRBV30; CDR3aa: AWSGGLAGGTDTQY
j_gene: TRBJ2-1; v_gene: TRBV7-9; CDR3aa: ATGLDTGLLRNNEQF
j_gene: TRBJ2-1; v_gene: TRBV29-1; CDR3aa: SVGGLAGVVEQF
j_gene: TRBJ2-5; v_gene: TRBV7-9; CDR3aa: ASSPDRWGETQY
j_gene: TRBJ2-7; v_gene: TRBV10-1; CDR3aa: ASSVGQKYEQY
j_gene: TRBJ1-2; v_gene: TRBV5-1; CDR3aa: ASSSGTGPNYGYT
j_gene: TRBJ1-1; v_gene: TRBV29-1; CDR3aa: SVEGKEGKNTEAF